The source of this T cell receptor beta chain is a study of T cell clusters in autoimmune cytopenias. Study-level information: The median distinct TRB clonotype count was under 3,000 per sample, from a median around 52,000 reads.

As regards this clonotype: Its cognate antigen is unknown.

TRB was amplified from approximately 250 ng of peripheral blood genomic DNA per sample. Findings of the study overall: TRB repertoire shifts in secondary cytopenia and chronic lymphocytic leukemia mostly reflected lymphoma, not autoimmunity. Functional roles of the in silico T cell clusters still await experimental validation.

TRB was amplified by touch-down multiplex PCR, primer pools A and B combined. TCRdb reworked the multiplex PCR reads into one entry per CDR3 protein, no DNA. The sample's table shows about 2,200 distinct CDR3 sequences. Germline V gene lookup returns CDR1 SGHRS and CDR2 YFSETQ. This CDR3 region has 16 residues. Material for sequencing was peripheral blood. The sequence came from a human donor with an autoimmune cytopenia or autoimmune hepatitis (not recorded which). The chain joins TRBV5-1 to TRBJ1-6; lacking DNA, the TRBD1 call made by TCRdb goes unchecked. The CDR3 protein is CASSLTPPGLNSPLHF.